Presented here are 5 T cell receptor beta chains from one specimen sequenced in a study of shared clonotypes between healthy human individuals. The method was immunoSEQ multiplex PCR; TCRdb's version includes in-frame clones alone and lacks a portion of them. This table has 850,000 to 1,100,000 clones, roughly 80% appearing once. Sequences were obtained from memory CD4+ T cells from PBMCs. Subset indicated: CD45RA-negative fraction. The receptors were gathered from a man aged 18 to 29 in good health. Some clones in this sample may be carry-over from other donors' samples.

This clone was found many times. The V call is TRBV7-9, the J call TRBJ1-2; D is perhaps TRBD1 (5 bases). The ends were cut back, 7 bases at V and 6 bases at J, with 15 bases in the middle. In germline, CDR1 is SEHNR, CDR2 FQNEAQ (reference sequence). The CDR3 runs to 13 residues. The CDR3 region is CASIPGGNDGYTF. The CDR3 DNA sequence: TGTGCCAGCATCCCTGGGGGGAACGATGGCTACACCTTC.

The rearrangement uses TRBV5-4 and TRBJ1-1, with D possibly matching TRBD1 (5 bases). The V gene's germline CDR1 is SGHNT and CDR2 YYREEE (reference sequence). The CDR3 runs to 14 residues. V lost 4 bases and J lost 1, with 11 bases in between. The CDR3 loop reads CASSDPRGNTEAFF. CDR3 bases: TGTGCCAGCAGCGACCCGAGGGGGAACACTGAAGCTTTCTTT.

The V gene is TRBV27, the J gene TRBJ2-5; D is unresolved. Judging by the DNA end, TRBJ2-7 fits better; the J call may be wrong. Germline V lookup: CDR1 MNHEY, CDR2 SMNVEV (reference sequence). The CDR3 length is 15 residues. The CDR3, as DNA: TGTGCCAGCAGTCCGACCAAACCGAAAACCTACGAGCAGTACTTC. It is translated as CASSPTKPKTYEQYF.

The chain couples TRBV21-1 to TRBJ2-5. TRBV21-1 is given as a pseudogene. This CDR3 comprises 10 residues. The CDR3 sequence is CASLTETQYF. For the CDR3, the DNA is TGTGCCAGCTTAACGGAGACCCAGTACTTC.

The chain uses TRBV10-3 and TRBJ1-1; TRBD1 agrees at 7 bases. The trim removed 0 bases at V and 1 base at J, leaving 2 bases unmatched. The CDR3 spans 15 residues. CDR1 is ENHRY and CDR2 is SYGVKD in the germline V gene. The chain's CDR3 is CAISESEGANTEAFF. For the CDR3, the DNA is TGTGCCATCAGTGAGTCCGAGGGGGCGAACACTGAAGCTTTCTTT.